This T cell receptor (beta chain) was observed in a study of glioma-infiltrating T cells after dendritic cell vaccination. Whole-study context: Treatment, given 2003 to 2012, was autologous tumor lysate-pulsed dendritic cell vaccination. Study results and limitations: Estimated pretreatment TIL content predicted outcome after dendritic cell vaccination.

Concerning this clone itself: Antigen: not known.

The CDR3 totals 14 residues. The germline CDR1 and CDR2 sequences are LNHDA and SQIVND (reference sequence). Trimming at V came to 6 bases and at J to 10 bases, leaving 5 bases not matched to a gene. The time point denotes: after dendritic cell vaccination, including at tumor progression/relapse. Before vaccination, two weeks after the third vaccination, and at progression, PBMC were collected. The repertoire was sequenced with immunoSEQ multiplex PCR; TCRdb's copy has only in-frame clones and lacks some. The data show tens of thousands of clones, about four fifths seen once. J is TRBJ2-1 and V is TRBV19; 14 bases match TRBD2. Sequences were derived from blood, sampled after dendritic cell vaccination. The source of this sequence is a human donor with glioblastoma. The CDR3 region is CASSRLAGGVEQFF. DNA of the CDR3: TGTGCCAGTAGCCGACTAGCGGGGGGGGTAGAGCAGTTCTTC.